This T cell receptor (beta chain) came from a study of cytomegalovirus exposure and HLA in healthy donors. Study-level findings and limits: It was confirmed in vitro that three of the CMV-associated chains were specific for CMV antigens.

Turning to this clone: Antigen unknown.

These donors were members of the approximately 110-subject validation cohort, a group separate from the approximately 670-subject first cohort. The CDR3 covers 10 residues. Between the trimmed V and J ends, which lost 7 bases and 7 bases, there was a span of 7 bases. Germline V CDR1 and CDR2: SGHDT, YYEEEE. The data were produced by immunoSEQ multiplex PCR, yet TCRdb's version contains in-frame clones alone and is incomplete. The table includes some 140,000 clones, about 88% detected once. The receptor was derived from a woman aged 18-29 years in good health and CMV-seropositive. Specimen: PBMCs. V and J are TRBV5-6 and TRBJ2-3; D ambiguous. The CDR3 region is CASGPNTQYF. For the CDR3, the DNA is TGTGCCAGCGGGCCGAATACGCAGTATTTT.